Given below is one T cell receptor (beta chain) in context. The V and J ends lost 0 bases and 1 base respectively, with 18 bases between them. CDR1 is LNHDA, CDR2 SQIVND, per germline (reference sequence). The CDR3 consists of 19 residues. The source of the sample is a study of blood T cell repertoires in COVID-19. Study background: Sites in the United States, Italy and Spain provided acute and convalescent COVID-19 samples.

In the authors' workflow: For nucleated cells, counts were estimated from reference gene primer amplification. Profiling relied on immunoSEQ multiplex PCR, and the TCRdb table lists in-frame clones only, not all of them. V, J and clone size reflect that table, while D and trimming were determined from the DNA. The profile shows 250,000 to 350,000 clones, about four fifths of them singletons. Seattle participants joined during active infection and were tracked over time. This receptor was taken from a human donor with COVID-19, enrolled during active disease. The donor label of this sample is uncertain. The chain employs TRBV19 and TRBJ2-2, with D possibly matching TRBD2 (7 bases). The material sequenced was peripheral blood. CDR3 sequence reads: CASSIDWGGRALNTGELFF. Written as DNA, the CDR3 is TGTGCCAGTAGTATAGATTGGGGGGGCAGGGCCTTGAACACCGGGGAGCTGTTTTTT.